This passage covers 20 T cell receptor beta chains from one sample sequenced in a study of cytomegalovirus exposure and HLA in healthy donors. It was with 60 Vbeta and 13 Jbeta primers that the PCR ran. Method: immunoSEQ multiplex PCR; TCRdb's copy keeps in-frame clones and lacks some. The profile shows 90,000 to 130,000 clones, roughly 85% of them singletons. Sequencing was carried out using PBMCs. The receptors shown here come from a young man in good health and CMV-seropositive.

The chain uses TRBV5-1 and TRBJ2-3; TRBD2 aligns across 11 bases. The CDR3 totals 17 residues. The V gene's germline CDR1 is SGHRS and CDR2 YFSETQ. V lost 0 bases, J lost 0 bases, and 3 bases stayed unmatched. CDR3 sequence reads: CASSLGLAGISTDTQYF. Written as DNA, the CDR3 is TGCGCCAGCAGCTTGGGACTAGCGGGGATTAGCACAGATACGCAGTATTTT.

This chain uses TRBV28 with TRBJ2-5; TRBD2 might be the D (5 bases). The V gene lost 5 bases and the J gene lost 2 bases, with 12 bases spanning the gap. The CDR3 consists of 14 residues. CDR1 MDHEN and CDR2 SYDVKM come from the germline V gene. The DNA for the CDR3 is TGTGCCAGCAGTAGCGTTCTAGCTCAAGAGACCCAGTACTTC. Translation gives CASSSVLAQETQYF.

The gene calls are TRBV5-1 and TRBJ2-1; TRBD1 matches at 9 bases. The CDR3 consists of 16 residues. The germline gives CDR1 SGHRS, CDR2 YFSETQ. Trimming cost V 3 bases and J 0 bases; bases outside gene matches: 4. The CDR3 region is CASSSGQGPSYNEQFF. CDR3 sequence (DNA): TGCGCCAGCAGCTCAGGACAGGGGCCCTCCTACAATGAGCAGTTCTTC. The whole variable domain, remainder taken from reference TRBV5-1 and TRBJ2-1, is KAGVTQTPRYLIKTRGQQVTLSCSPISGHRSVSWYQQTPGQGLQFLFEYFSETQRNKGNFPGRFSGRQFSNSRSEMNVSTLELGDSALYLCASSSGQGPSYNEQFFGPGTRLTVL.

This clone occurred once. This sequence joins TRBV6-1 and TRBJ1-5; D is unresolved. Trimming shortened V by 0 bases and J by 3 bases, and 6 bases separated the two germline ends. The CDR3 has 14 residues. Per the germline V gene, CDR1 is MNHNS and CDR2 is SASEGT. The CDR3 region has the DNA TGTGCCAGCAGTGAAGCGGCCCCCAATCAGCCCCAGCATTTT. It yields the protein CASSEAAPNQPQHF.

Notes on this clone: This same CDR3 is encoded by further DNA sequences in the sample. The V and J genes are TRBV28 and TRBJ1-4, with D possibly being TRBD1 (5 bases). This CDR3 spans 13 amino acids. Trimming pared 2 bases from V and 8 bases from J, leaving 9 bases between. Germline V gene data show CDR1 as MDHEN and CDR2 as SYDVKM. CDR3 coding DNA: TGTGCCAGCAGTTTACAGGGAACAGAAAAACTGTTTTTT. Amino acid sequence: CASSLQGTEKLFF.

The genes are TRBV19 and TRBJ2-7, with TRBD2 identical over 13 bases. The CDR3 extends over 16 amino acids. J lost 4 bases, V lost 5 bases, and 8 bases had no gene match. Germline CDR1 LNHDA, CDR2 SQIVND (reference sequence). This chain's CDR3 is CASSRLAGGMGYEQYF. Here the CDR3 DNA reads TGTGCCAGTAGTCGACTAGCGGGGGGAATGGGGTACGAGCAGTACTTC.

This clone was detected only once. The chain is built from TRBV5-4 and TRBJ2-7; 8 nucleotides agree with TRBD1. From germline, CDR1 is SGHNT and CDR2 YYREEE (reference sequence). The CDR3 has 13 residues. The V segment lost 3 bases and the J segment 9 bases; nucleotides outside the gene matches: 8. The CDR3 nucleotides are TGTGCCAGCAGCTCGCGGGGACAGGTAGTGCAGTACTTC. Its protein is CASSSRGQVVQYF.

The chain joins TRBV13 to TRBJ2-3; 7 nucleotides match TRBD1. CDR1 and CDR2 (germline): PRHDT, FYEKMQ (reference sequence). Trimming at V came to 4 bases and at J to 3 bases, leaving 10 bases not matched to a gene. The CDR3 contains 16 residues. The CDR3 DNA is TGTGCCAGCAGCTCCCGGGACAGAGGCTTGACAGATACGCAGTATTTT. Residues: CASSSRDRGLTDTQYF.

The V call is TRBV6-5, the J call TRBJ2-7, with D possibly TRBD2 on 7 matching bases. Germline CDR1 reads MNHEY; CDR2 reads SVGAGI. This CDR3 is built from 14 residues. V was pared by 7 bases and J by 4 bases, with 17 bases between. The CDR3 here is CASTQLGGAYEQYF. The CDR3 nucleotides are TGTGCCAGCACCCAGTTGGGGGGGGCTTACGAGCAGTACTTC.

The chain links TRBV7-3 to TRBJ2-3; TRBD2 matches 7 bases. Germline V CDR1 and CDR2: SGHTA, FQGTGA. V dropped 5 bases and J dropped 2; count of bases not matched to a gene: 4. This CDR3 contains 14 residues. This CDR3 reads CASSVRGDTDTQYF. CDR3 DNA sequence: TGTGCCAGCAGCGTACGGGGGGACACAGATACGCAGTATTTT.

This chain connects TRBV9 to TRBJ1-1; D is unresolved. Per the germline V gene, CDR1 is SGDLS and CDR2 is YYNGEE. The ends were cut back, 0 bases at V and 0 bases at J, with 18 bases in the middle. The CDR3 loop spans 18 amino acids. CDR3 sequence reads: CASSVDGRFGFMNTEAFF. DNA for the CDR3: TGTGCCAGCAGCGTAGACGGTAGATTCGGGTTCATGAACACTGAAGCTTTCTTT. The full variable domain, in which reference TRBV9 and TRBJ1-1 provide the parts outside the CDR3, is DSGVTQTPKHLITATGQRVTLRCSPRSGDLSVYWYQQSLDQGLQFLIQYYNGEERAKGNILERFSAQQFPDLHSELNLSSLELGDSALYFCASSVDGRFGFMNTEAFFGQGTRLTVV.

Only a few counts were recorded for this clone. The V and J genes are TRBV30 and TRBJ2-2, with 7 bases lining up with TRBD1. This CDR3 is built from 15 residues. From germline, CDR1 is GTSNPN and CDR2 SVGIG (reference sequence). J lost 6 bases, V lost 3 bases, and 10 bases had no gene match. CDR3 nucleotides: TGTGCCTGGAGACCGACAGGGATGGTGCCCGGGGAGCTGTTTTTT. Its protein is CAWRPTGMVPGELFF.

The CDR3 region has the DNA TGTGCCAGCAGCTTAGAATACGGCGGGCCCAGGGGGGCCAACGTCCTGACTTTC. Encoded protein: CASSLEYGGPRGANVLTF. The chain recombines TRBV7-9 with TRBJ2-6; TRBD2 is a possible D gene (5 bases). The CDR3 has 18 amino acids. Looked up from germline, CDR1 is SEHNR and CDR2 is FQNEAQ (reference sequence). Trimming left V 1 base short and J 4 bases short, with 17 bases between. The full variable domain, completed using reference TRBV7-9 and TRBJ2-6, is DTGVSQNPRHKITKRGQNVTFRCDPISEHNRLYWYRQTLGQGPEFLTYFQNEAQLEKSRLLSDRFSAERPKGSFSTLEIQRTEQGDSAMYLCASSLEYGGPRGANVLTFGAGSRLTVL.

The CDR3 DNA is TGTGCCAGCAGGGGGGGGTGGATCACCTACGAGCAGTACGTC. It is translated as CASRGGWITYEQYV. This chain uses TRBV11-2 with TRBJ2-7; 7 bases are shared with TRBD2. The CDR3 has 14 amino acids. Germline CDR1 reads SGHAT; CDR2 reads FQNNGV. The V and J ends lost 6 bases and 2 bases, in that order; junction bases with no gene match: 7.

The chain links TRBV11-2 to TRBJ2-7; TRBD1 agrees at 7 bases. The CDR3 is made up of 16 amino acids. CDR1 and CDR2 from the germline V gene are SGHAT and FQNNGV. Losses at the gene ends were 5 bases for V and 2 bases for J; bases not matched to a gene: 12. Here the CDR3 DNA reads TGTGCCAGCAGCCGAGGGATACAGGGGTATCCCTACGAGCAGTACTTC. This translates into CASSRGIQGYPYEQYF.

V usage is TRBV4-1 and J usage is TRBJ2-3; TRBD2 agrees at 8 bases. CDR1 MGHRA and CDR2 YSYEKL come from the germline V gene. V shed 1 base and J 4 bases; nucleotides not matched to a gene: 19. The CDR3 extends over 20 amino acids. The CDR3 sequence: CASSQVGGTRYKTKADTQYF. Written as DNA, the CDR3 is TGCGCCAGCAGCCAAGTTGGGGGGACTAGGTACAAAACGAAGGCAGATACGCAGTATTTT.

There are a few counts of this clone. CDR3 protein: CASSTIQGYQPQHF. The CDR3 region has the DNA TGTGCCAGCTCCACGATACAGGGGTATCAGCCCCAGCATTTT. V usage is TRBV18 and J usage is TRBJ1-5; 7 bases agree with TRBD1. The CDR3 extends over 14 amino acids. After removal of 6 bases from V and 5 bases from J, the junction contained 7 bases not matched to a gene. From germline, CDR1 is KGHSH and CDR2 LQKENI.

The chain recombines TRBV5-1 with TRBJ1-1, with TRBD1 matching 7 bases. The CDR3 loop spans 14 amino acids. V lost 3 bases and J lost 4; bases outside the gene matches: 6. The germline V gene has CDR1 SGHRS and CDR2 YFSETQ. CDR3 coding DNA: TGCGCCAGCAGCTATATAACAGGGGCCACTGAAGCTTTCTTT. Translation: CASSYITGATEAFF. The full variable domain, its missing parts supplied by reference TRBV5-1 and TRBJ1-1, is KAGVTQTPRYLIKTRGQQVTLSCSPISGHRSVSWYQQTPGQGLQFLFEYFSETQRNKGNFPGRFSGRQFSNSRSEMNVSTLELGDSALYLCASSYITGATEAFFGQGTRLTVV.

The chain links TRBV5-1 to TRBJ1-1; 7 positions match TRBD1. Germline assignment: CDR1 SGHRS and CDR2 YFSETQ. The CDR3 loop spans 13 amino acids. V gave up 0 bases and J gave up 7 bases; unmatched junction bases: 3. CDR3 sequence: CASSLAGQNEAFF. The DNA for the CDR3 is TGCGCCAGCAGCTTGGCGGGACAGAATGAAGCTTTCTTT.

The chain couples TRBV7-9 to TRBJ1-1; TRBD1 matches 9 bases. Germline-derived CDR1 and CDR2 are SEHNR and FQNEAQ (reference sequence). V trimming: 7 bases; J trimming: 3 bases; junction bases outside the gene matches: 15. This CDR3 has 17 amino acids. CDR3: CASIPPRQGVRDTEAFF. The CDR3 DNA reads TGTGCCAGCATCCCCCCCCGACAGGGGGTAAGGGACACTGAAGCTTTCTTT.